Many counts were recorded for the clone carrying this T cell receptor beta chain. Its specificity is not known. cDNA synthesis was performed by 5'RACE with 10-nucleotide random UMIs. TCRdb re-derived calls from the 5' RACE reads in MiXCR, one entry per CDR3 protein. Among approximately 47,000 distinct CDR3 sequences, 13% were seen once, and the ten largest hold about an eighth. The time point is: longitudinal time-point 3. The study built unsorted libraries from 2 million PBMCs kept at -80 C. The sample originates from a study of neurological immune-mediated disorders. The germline gives CDR1 SGHKS, CDR2 YYEKEE (reference sequence). The CDR3 spans 13 residues. V was shortened by 4 bases and J by 0 bases, with 8 bases between the two germline ends. Study outcomes and limitations: Because no CDR3 amino acid sequences were shared across subjects by expanded clones, private repertoires were suggested in all groups. Whereas HTLV-1-associated myelopathy showed the most TCR clonal expansion, multiple sclerosis showed the least, with levels below those of healthy controls.

What was sequenced was PBMCs. The TCR comes from a man aged 25-40 years in good health. V is TRBV5-5 and J is TRBJ2-7, with unresolved D. Here the CDR3 reads CASSRRTSYEQYF. The CDR3 nucleotides are TGTGCCAGCAGCCGTCGGACCTCCTACGAGCAGTACTTC.